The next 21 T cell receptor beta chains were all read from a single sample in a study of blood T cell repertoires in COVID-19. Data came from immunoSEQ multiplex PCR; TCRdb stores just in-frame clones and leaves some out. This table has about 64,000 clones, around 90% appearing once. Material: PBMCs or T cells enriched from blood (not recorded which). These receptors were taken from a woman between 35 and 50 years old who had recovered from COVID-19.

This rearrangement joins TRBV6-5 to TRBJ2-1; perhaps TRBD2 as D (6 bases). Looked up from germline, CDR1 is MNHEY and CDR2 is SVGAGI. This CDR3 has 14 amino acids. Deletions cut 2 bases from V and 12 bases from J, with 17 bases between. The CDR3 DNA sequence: TGTGCCAGCAGTTACACCATTGACTCGCGGGGGCAGTTCTTC. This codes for CASSYTIDSRGQFF.

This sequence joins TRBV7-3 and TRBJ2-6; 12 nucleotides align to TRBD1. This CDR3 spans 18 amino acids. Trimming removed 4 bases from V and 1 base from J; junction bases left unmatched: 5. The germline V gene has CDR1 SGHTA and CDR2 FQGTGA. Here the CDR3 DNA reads TGTGCCAGCAGCTCCCGGGACAGGGGGCTTTCTGGGGCCAACGTCCTGACTTTC. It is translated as CASSSRDRGLSGANVLTF.

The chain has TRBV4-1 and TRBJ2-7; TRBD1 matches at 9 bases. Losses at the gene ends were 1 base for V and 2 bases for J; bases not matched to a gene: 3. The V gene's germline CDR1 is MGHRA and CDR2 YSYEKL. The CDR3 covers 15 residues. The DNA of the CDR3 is TGCGCCAGCAGCCAAGGGAGGACAGGGGCCTACGAGCAGTACTTC. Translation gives CASSQGRTGAYEQYF.

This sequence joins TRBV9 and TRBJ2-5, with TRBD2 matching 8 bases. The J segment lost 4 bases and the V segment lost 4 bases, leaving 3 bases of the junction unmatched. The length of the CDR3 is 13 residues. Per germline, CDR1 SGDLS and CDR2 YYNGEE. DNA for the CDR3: TGTGCCAGCAGCAGGGGACTAGGAGAGACCCAGTACTTC. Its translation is CASSRGLGETQYF.

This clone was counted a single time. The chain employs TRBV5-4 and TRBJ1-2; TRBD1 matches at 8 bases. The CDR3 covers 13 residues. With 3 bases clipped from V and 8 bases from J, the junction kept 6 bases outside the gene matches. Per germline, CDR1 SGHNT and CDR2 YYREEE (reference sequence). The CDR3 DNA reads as TGTGCCAGCAGCTCGGACAGGGTGGGCGGCTACACCTTC. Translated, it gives CASSSDRVGGYTF.

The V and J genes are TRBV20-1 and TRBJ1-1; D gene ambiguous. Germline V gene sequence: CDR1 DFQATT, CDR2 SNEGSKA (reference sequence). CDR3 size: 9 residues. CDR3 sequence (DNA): TGCACCCCGGTGGTTGAAGCTTTCTTT. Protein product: CTPVVEAFF.

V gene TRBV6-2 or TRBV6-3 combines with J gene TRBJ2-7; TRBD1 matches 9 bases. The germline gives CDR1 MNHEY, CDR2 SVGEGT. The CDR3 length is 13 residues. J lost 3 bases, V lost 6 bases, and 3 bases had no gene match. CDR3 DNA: TGTGCCAGCAGCACAGGGGGCAACTACGAGCAGTACTTC. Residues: CASSTGGNYEQYF.

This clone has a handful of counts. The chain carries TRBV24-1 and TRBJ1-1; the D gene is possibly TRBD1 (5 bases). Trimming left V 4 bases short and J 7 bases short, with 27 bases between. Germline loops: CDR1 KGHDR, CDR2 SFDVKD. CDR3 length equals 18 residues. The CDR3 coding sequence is TGTGCCACCAGTGACCTCAATCCCTCTGGACACCTGGACGGTGAAGCTTTCTTT. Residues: CATSDLNPSGHLDGEAFF.

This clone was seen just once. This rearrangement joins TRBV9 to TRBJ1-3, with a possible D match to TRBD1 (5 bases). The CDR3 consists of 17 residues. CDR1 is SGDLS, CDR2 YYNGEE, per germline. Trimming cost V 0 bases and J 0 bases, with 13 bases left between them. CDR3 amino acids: CASSVGPTGSSGNTIYF. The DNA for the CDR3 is TGTGCCAGCAGCGTAGGGCCTACAGGTTCCTCTGGAAACACCATATATTTT.

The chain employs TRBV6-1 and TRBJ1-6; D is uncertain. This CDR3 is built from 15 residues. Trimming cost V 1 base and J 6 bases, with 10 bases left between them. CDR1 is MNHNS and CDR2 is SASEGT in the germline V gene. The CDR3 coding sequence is TGTGCCAGCAGTGAAGGTCTAGCGACTAATTCACCCCTCCACTTT. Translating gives CASSEGLATNSPLHF.

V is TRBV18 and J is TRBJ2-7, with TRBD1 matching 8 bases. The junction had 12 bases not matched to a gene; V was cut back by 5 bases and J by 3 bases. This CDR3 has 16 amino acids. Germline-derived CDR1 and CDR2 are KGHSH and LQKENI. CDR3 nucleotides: TGTGCCAGCTCAACAAACCGGGACAGGTCGATCTACGAGCAGTACTTC. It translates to CASSTNRDRSIYEQYF.

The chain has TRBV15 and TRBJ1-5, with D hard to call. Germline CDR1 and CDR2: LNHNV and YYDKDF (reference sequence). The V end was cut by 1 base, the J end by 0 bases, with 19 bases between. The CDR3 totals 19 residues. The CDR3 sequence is CATSRAPRRDLYSNQPQHF. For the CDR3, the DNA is TGTGCCACCAGCAGAGCCCCTAGACGGGATTTATATAGCAATCAGCCCCAGCATTTT. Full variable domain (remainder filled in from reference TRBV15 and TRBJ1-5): DAMVIQNPRYQVTQFGKPVTLSCSQTLNHNVMYWYQQKSSQAPKLLFHYYDKDFNNEADTPDNFQSRRPNTSFCFLDIRSPGLGDTAMYLCATSRAPRRDLYSNQPQHFGDGTRLSIL.

The CDR3, as DNA: TGTGCCAGCAGCACCATAGCGAAGGCCTACAATGAGCAGTTCTTC. Residues: CASSTIAKAYNEQFF. The chain is built from TRBV7-9 and TRBJ2-1; possible D gene TRBD2, 5 bases. This CDR3 contains 15 residues. V was clipped by 5 bases and J by 2 bases, with 13 bases between them. CDR1 is SEHNR and CDR2 is FQNEAQ in the germline V gene (reference sequence).

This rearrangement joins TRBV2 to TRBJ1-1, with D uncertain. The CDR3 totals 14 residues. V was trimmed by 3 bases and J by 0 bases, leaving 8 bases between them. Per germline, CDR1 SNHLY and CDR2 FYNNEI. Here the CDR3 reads CASSDAGLNTEAFF. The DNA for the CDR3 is TGTGCCAGCAGTGACGCAGGTCTGAACACTGAAGCTTTCTTT.

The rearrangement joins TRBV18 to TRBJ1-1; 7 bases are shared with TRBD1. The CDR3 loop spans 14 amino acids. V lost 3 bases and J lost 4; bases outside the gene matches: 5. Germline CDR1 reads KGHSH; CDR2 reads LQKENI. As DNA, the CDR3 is TGTGCCAGCTCACCCCCCACAGGGGTCACTGAAGCTTTCTTT. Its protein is CASSPPTGVTEAFF.

This CDR3 reads CASSPEPRRGASTDTQYF. The CDR3 DNA sequence: TGTGCCAGCTCACCAGAACCCCGGCGGGGGGCGAGCACAGATACGCAGTATTTT. The chain is built from TRBV18 and TRBJ2-3; 8 bases fit TRBD2. CDR3 length: 18 residues. V was pared by 2 bases and J by 0 bases, with 10 bases of the junction left unmatched. Looked up from germline, CDR1 is KGHSH and CDR2 is LQKENI.

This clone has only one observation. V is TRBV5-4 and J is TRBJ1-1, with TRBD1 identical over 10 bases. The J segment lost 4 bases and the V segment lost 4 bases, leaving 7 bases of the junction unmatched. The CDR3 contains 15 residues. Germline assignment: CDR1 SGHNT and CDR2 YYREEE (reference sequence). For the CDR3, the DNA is TGTGCCAGCAGCCTCAAGACAGGGGGCGGCACTGAAGCTTTCTTT. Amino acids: CASSLKTGGGTEAFF.

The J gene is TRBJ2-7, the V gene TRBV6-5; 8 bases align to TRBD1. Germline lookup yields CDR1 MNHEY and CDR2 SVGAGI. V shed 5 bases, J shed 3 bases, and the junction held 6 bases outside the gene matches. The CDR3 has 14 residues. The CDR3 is CASSTGTGDYEQYF. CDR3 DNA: TGTGCCAGCAGTACCGGGACAGGAGACTACGAGCAGTACTTC.

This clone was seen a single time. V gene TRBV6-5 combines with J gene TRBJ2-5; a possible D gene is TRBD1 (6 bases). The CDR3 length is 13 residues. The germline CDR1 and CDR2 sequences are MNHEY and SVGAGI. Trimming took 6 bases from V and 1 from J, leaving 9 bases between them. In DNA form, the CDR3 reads TGTGCCAGCAGACGGACAGCCCAAGAGACCCAGTACTTC. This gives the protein CASRRTAQETQYF.

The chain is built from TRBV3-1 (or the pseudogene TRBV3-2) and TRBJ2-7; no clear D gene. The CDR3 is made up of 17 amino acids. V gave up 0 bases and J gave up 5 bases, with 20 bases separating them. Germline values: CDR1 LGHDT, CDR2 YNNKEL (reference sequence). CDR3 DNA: TGTGCCAGCAGCCAAGATCGGGTACTCCGCAATTTACACGAGCAGTACTTC. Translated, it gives CASSQDRVLRNLHEQYF.

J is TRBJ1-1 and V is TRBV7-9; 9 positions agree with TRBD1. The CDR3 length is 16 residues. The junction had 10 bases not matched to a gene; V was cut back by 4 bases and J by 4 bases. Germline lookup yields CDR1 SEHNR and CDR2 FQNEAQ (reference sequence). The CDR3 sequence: CASSSNRGRDGTEAFF. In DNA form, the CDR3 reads TGTGCCAGCAGCTCCAACAGGGGGCGAGACGGCACTGAAGCTTTCTTT.